Below, 28 T cell receptor beta chains from the same sample are listed, as sequenced in a study. Treg sorting used a CD4+CD25+CD127-/low gate. Using its own MiXCR run on the 5' RACE reads, TCRdb lists one record per CDR3 protein. The data contain more than 9,500 distinct CDR3 sequences, 51% of them singletons. Sequences were obtained from tumor-infiltrating Tregs sorted from the breast tumor. These receptors all stem from a female donor with breast cancer.

The chain is built from TRBV7-2 and TRBJ2-3, with D perhaps assigned TRBD1 or TRBD2 (5 bases each). The CDR3 loop spans 16 amino acids. The germline CDR1 and CDR2 sequences are SGHTA and FQGNSA. The germline V and J ends were trimmed by 1 base and 2 bases, with 13 bases remaining between them. CDR3 region: CASSLDVGANTDTQYF. The CDR3 bases are TGTGCCAGCAGCTTAGATGTCGGGGCAAACACAGATACGCAGTATTTT.

The count of this clonotype is one. This sequence joins TRBV28 and TRBJ1-5, with D unclear. The length of the CDR3 is 12 residues. Trimming stripped 7 bases from V and 8 bases from J, with 12 bases between. CDR1 and CDR2 from the germline V gene are MDHEN and SYDVKM. The chain's CDR3 is CASTVPDEPQHF. Here the CDR3 DNA reads TGTGCCAGCACGGTGCCCGACGAGCCCCAGCATTTT. Full variable domain (remainder filled in from reference TRBV28 and TRBJ1-5): DVKVTQSSRYLVKRTGEKVFLECVQDMDHENMFWYRQDPGLGLRLIYFSYDVKMKEKGDIPEGYSVSREKKERFSLILESASTNQTSMYLCASTVPDEPQHFGDGTRLSIL.

The rearrangement links TRBV5-1 to TRBJ2-4, with D perhaps assigned TRBD1 or TRBD2 (6 bases each). V lost 4 bases and J lost 7, with 18 bases in between. Germline values: CDR1 SGHRS, CDR2 YFSETQ. This CDR3 has 15 residues. This CDR3 reads CASSGGTNRGNIQYF. In DNA, the CDR3 is TGCGCCAGCAGCGGAGGGACAAATCGTGGCAACATTCAGTACTTC.

The chain recombines TRBV7-2 with TRBJ1-5; possibly TRBD1 for D (5 bases). There are 12 residues in the CDR3. Germline V CDR1 and CDR2: SGHTA, FQGNSA. V lost 5 bases and J lost 7, with 9 bases in between. CDR3 bases: TGTGCCAGCAGCATAAGACAGCAGCCCCAGCATTTT. Amino acid sequence: CASSIRQQPQHF.

Turning to this clonotype: A much bigger clone sits one base away, suggesting this may be a read error. The V and J genes are TRBV20-1 and TRBJ2-3; D is uncertain. Germline loops: CDR1 DFQATT, CDR2 SNEGSKA (reference sequence). This CDR3 region has 13 residues. As DNA, the CDR3 is TGCGGTGCTAGAATCCAGGCCACAGATACGCAGTATTTT. The encoded protein is CGARIQATDTQYF.

This chain links TRBV5-1 with TRBJ2-3; 9 positions match TRBD2. There are 14 residues in the CDR3. Germline assignment: CDR1 SGHRS and CDR2 YFSETQ. With V trimmed by 3 bases and J by 2 bases, 1 base remained unmatched. The CDR3 region is CASSSSGTTDTQYF. As DNA, the CDR3 is TGCGCCAGCAGCTCTAGCGGGACCACAGATACGCAGTATTTT.

This sequence joins TRBV15 and TRBJ2-1, with D possibly being TRBD1 (6 bases). V was shortened by 1 base and J by 8 bases, with 18 bases between the two germline ends. The CDR3 is made up of 16 amino acids. The germline gives CDR1 LNHNV, CDR2 YYDKDF (reference sequence). The CDR3 sequence: CATSRGDRFNGHEQFF. The CDR3 DNA is TGTGCCACCAGCAGAGGTGACAGGTTCAATGGTCATGAGCAGTTCTTC.

CDR3 in DNA: TGTGCCAGCAGCGTAGGCGAAAATACGCAGTATTTT. This gives the protein CASSVGENTQYF. The J gene is TRBJ2-3, the V gene TRBV9; D is unresolved. V was cut by 0 bases and J by 7 bases, with 6 bases left in between. The CDR3 contains 12 residues. Germline V gene lookup returns CDR1 SGDLS and CDR2 YYNGEE. Filled out from reference TRBV9 and TRBJ2-3, the complete variable domain reads DSGVTQTPKHLITATGQRVTLRCSPRSGDLSVYWYQQSLDQGLQFLIQYYNGEERAKGNILERFSAQQFPDLHSELNLSSLELGDSALYFCASSVGENTQYFGPGTRLTVL.

J is TRBJ2-7 and V is TRBV19; 9 nucleotides line up with TRBD1. CDR3 size: 14 residues. The germline CDR1 and CDR2 sequences are LNHDA and SQIVND (reference sequence). The V gene end was trimmed by 7 bases and the J gene end by 2 bases; junction bases not matched to a gene: 6. The CDR3 reads CASKIGQGTYEQYF. The CDR3 region has the DNA TGTGCCAGTAAAATCGGACAGGGGACCTACGAGCAGTACTTC.

This clonotype came up a few times. The V call is TRBV20-1, the J call TRBJ1-2; 7 positions match TRBD1. The CDR3 extends over 13 amino acids. CDR1 and CDR2 (germline): DFQATT, SNEGSKA (reference sequence). The ends lost 6 bases at V and 8 bases at J; junction bases unmatched: 12. The CDR3 spells CSAIRDRAEGYTF. In DNA form, the CDR3 reads TGCAGTGCGATCCGAGACAGGGCGGAAGGCTACACCTTC.

The J gene is TRBJ2-1, the V gene TRBV7-8; D is perhaps TRBD1 (5 bases). Germline values: CDR1 SGHVS, CDR2 FQNEAQ. The CDR3 spans 15 residues. The V gene lost 5 bases and the J gene lost 2 bases, with 13 bases spanning the gap. CDR3: CASSRPRVTYNEQFF. The CDR3 DNA reads TGTGCCAGCAGCAGGCCCAGGGTGACCTACAATGAGCAGTTCTTC.

J is TRBJ1-5 and V is TRBV2; D gene ambiguous. This CDR3 comprises 15 residues. V lost 4 bases and J 2 bases, leaving 12 bases between the germline ends. CDR1 and CDR2 from the germline V gene are SNHLY and FYNNEI. In DNA, the CDR3 is TGTGCCAGCAGTGTCCACGCCGGTGGCAATCAGCCCCAGCATTTT. Amino acids: CASSVHAGGNQPQHF.

This clonotype was recorded a few times. The V gene is TRBV24-1, the J gene TRBJ2-5; TRBD1 aligns across 10 bases. Trimming removed 9 bases from V and 6 bases from J; junction bases left unmatched: 3. The CDR3 extends over 12 amino acids. Germline-derived CDR1 and CDR2 are KGHDR and SFDVKD. For the CDR3, the DNA is TGTGCCACCTCGGGACAGGGGAAGACCCAGTACTTC. Residues: CATSGQGKTQYF.

The chain recombines TRBV5-1 with TRBJ2-7, with a tentative D call TRBD2 (6 bases). Trimming took 0 bases from V and 1 from J, leaving 8 bases between them. This CDR3 is 14 amino acids long. Germline CDR1 SGHRS, CDR2 YFSETQ. In nucleotides, the CDR3 is TGCGCCAGCAGCTTGGGAGGGACTTCCTACGAGCAGTACTTC. It is translated as CASSLGGTSYEQYF.

About this clonotype: At one end, the junction sequence differs from germline, possibly due to a read error. The chain couples TRBV7-7 to TRBJ2-2, with TRBD2 as a possible D gene (6 bases). This CDR3 has 18 residues. Germline lookup yields CDR1 SSHAT and CDR2 FNYEAQ (reference sequence). The CDR3 sequence is CASSPRPPGVTNTGELFF. The CDR3 DNA reads as TGTGCTAGCAGCCCTAGGCCCCCGGGGGTCACGAACACCGGGGAGCTGTTTTTT. Drawing the rest from reference TRBV7-7 and TRBJ2-2, the complete variable domain is GAGVSQSPRYKVTKRGQDVTLRCDPISSHATLYWYQQALGQGPEFLTYFNYEAQPDKSGLPSDRFSAERPEGSISTLTIQRTEQRDSAMYRCASSPRPPGVTNTGELFFGEGSRLTVL.

This sequence joins TRBV7-2 and TRBJ2-7, with D unresolved. Germline V gives CDR1 SGHTA, CDR2 FQGNSA. V was cut by 3 bases and J by 0 bases, with 3 bases left in between. The CDR3 has 12 residues. CDR3 nucleotide sequence: TGTGCCAGCAGCTTTAGCTCCTACGAGCAGTACTTC. This gives the protein CASSFSSYEQYF.

There are a few counts of this clonotype. The V call is TRBV12-3 or TRBV12-4, the J call TRBJ2-7; D gene unclear. This CDR3 spans 13 amino acids. Trimming took off 5 bases at V and 2 bases at J, with 10 bases between the two ends. Here the CDR3 DNA reads TGTGCCAGCAGTAAAGGTGAAGCCTACGAGCAGTACGTC. Protein product: CASSKGEAYEQYV.

V gene TRBV20-1 combines with J gene TRBJ2-5; 11 bases map to TRBD1. The CDR3 covers 16 residues. Trimming cost V 5 bases and J 5 bases; bases outside gene matches: 13. Germline CDR1 reads DFQATT; CDR2 reads SNEGSKA (reference sequence). The DNA of the CDR3 is TGCAGTGCTGAAAGAACCTCGGGACAGGGGGGCGAGACCCAGTACTTC. It encodes CSAERTSGQGGETQYF.

This clonotype was detected only a few times. The chain joins TRBV7-2 to TRBJ2-5; D not resolved. V was clipped by 5 bases and J by 4 bases, with 5 bases between them. The CDR3 has 11 residues. CDR1 SGHTA and CDR2 FQGNSA come from the germline V gene. CDR3 sequence: CASSELETQYF. DNA of the CDR3: TGTGCCAGCAGCGAGCTAGAGACCCAGTACTTC.

The chain combines TRBV6-6 with TRBJ1-5; D gene ambiguous. Trimming shortened V by 4 bases and J by 0 bases, and 7 bases separated the two germline ends. The CDR3 is 14 residues long. Per germline, CDR1 MNHNY and CDR2 SVGAGI (reference sequence). The CDR3 loop reads CASSSSDSNQPQHF. In DNA, the CDR3 is TGTGCCAGCAGTTCCTCGGATAGCAATCAGCCCCAGCATTTT.

The rearrangement links TRBV9 to TRBJ2-3, with D unresolved. The CDR3 totals 15 residues. The germline V gene encodes CDR1 SGDLS and CDR2 YYNGEE. V was clipped by 8 bases and J by 0 bases, with 16 bases between them. CDR3 nucleotides: TGTGCCAGAGTTCGTACCAGAGCTAGCACAGATACGCAGTATTTT. Translating it yields CARVRTRASTDTQYF.

The chain recombines TRBV7-9 with TRBJ1-5; D unclear. CDR1 is SEHNR, CDR2 FQNEAQ, per germline (reference sequence). This CDR3 spans 13 amino acids. Trimming stripped 1 base from V and 9 bases from J, with 10 bases between. The CDR3 nucleotides are TGTGCCAGCAGCTTAGGGCCTTTATTGCCCCAGCATTTT. Translated: CASSLGPLLPQHF.

This clonotype occurred once. The J gene is TRBJ1-4, the V gene TRBV7-9; D ambiguous. The CDR3 runs to 14 residues. V was clipped by 3 bases and J by 6 bases, with 11 bases between them. Looked up from germline, CDR1 is SEHNR and CDR2 is FQNEAQ (reference sequence). CDR3: CASSFRGRDEKLFF. The CDR3 coding sequence is TGTGCCAGCAGCTTCCGCGGCAGAGATGAAAAACTGTTTTTT.

The V gene is TRBV6-2 or TRBV6-3, the J gene TRBJ2-1; no reliable D call. Trimming shortened V by 5 bases and J by 3 bases, and 11 bases separated the two germline ends. This CDR3 region has 14 residues. Germline V gives CDR1 MNHEY, CDR2 SVGEGT. The DNA for the CDR3 is TGTGCCAGCAGTCCCCGGACCCACTACAATGAGCAGTTCTTC. It is translated as CASSPRTHYNEQFF.

V gene TRBV12-3 or TRBV12-4 combines with J gene TRBJ1-2, with TRBD1 matching over 8 bases. The CDR3 loop spans 12 amino acids. The V and J ends lost 5 bases and 7 bases, in that order; junction bases with no gene match: 3. The DNA for the CDR3 is TGTGCCAGCAGTCCCGGACAGGGTGGCTACACCTTC. Protein: CASSPGQGGYTF.

The V call is TRBV7-2, the J call TRBJ2-3, with D perhaps TRBD2 (5 bases). CDR1 is SGHTA, CDR2 FQGNSA, per germline. With 5 bases removed from V and 2 bases from J, the gap between germline ends came to 14 bases. The CDR3 has 15 amino acids. The CDR3 loop reads CASSQLAFTTDTQYF. Here the CDR3 DNA reads TGTGCCAGCAGCCAGCTAGCTTTTACCACAGATACGCAGTATTTT.

By share, this clonotype counts as medium-sized. Compared with germline, one end of the junction differs, possibly owing to a read error. The rearrangement uses TRBV7-7 and TRBJ2-7; D perhaps matches TRBD2 (6 bases). The CDR3 contains 15 residues. Germline values: CDR1 SSHAT, CDR2 FNYEAQ (reference sequence). The CDR3 DNA sequence: TGTGCTAGCAGCCCCGGTGGAGGGAAAGGCCACGAGCAGTACTTC. This encodes CASSPGGGKGHEQYF. The full variable domain, its missing parts supplied by reference TRBV7-7 and TRBJ2-7, is GAGVSQSPRYKVTKRGQDVTLRCDPISSHATLYWYQQALGQGPEFLTYFNYEAQPDKSGLPSDRFSAERPEGSISTLTIQRTEQRDSAMYRCASSPGGGKGHEQYFGPGTRLTVT.

CDR3 in amino acids: CASARTDPTYNEQFF. CDR3 bases: TGTGCCAGCGCTAGGACGGATCCTACCTACAATGAGCAGTTCTTC. The V gene is TRBV2, the J gene TRBJ2-1; D is unresolved. The germline V and J ends were trimmed by 8 bases and 2 bases, with 16 bases remaining between them. The CDR3 is 15 amino acids. Germline V gene sequence: CDR1 SNHLY, CDR2 FYNNEI.